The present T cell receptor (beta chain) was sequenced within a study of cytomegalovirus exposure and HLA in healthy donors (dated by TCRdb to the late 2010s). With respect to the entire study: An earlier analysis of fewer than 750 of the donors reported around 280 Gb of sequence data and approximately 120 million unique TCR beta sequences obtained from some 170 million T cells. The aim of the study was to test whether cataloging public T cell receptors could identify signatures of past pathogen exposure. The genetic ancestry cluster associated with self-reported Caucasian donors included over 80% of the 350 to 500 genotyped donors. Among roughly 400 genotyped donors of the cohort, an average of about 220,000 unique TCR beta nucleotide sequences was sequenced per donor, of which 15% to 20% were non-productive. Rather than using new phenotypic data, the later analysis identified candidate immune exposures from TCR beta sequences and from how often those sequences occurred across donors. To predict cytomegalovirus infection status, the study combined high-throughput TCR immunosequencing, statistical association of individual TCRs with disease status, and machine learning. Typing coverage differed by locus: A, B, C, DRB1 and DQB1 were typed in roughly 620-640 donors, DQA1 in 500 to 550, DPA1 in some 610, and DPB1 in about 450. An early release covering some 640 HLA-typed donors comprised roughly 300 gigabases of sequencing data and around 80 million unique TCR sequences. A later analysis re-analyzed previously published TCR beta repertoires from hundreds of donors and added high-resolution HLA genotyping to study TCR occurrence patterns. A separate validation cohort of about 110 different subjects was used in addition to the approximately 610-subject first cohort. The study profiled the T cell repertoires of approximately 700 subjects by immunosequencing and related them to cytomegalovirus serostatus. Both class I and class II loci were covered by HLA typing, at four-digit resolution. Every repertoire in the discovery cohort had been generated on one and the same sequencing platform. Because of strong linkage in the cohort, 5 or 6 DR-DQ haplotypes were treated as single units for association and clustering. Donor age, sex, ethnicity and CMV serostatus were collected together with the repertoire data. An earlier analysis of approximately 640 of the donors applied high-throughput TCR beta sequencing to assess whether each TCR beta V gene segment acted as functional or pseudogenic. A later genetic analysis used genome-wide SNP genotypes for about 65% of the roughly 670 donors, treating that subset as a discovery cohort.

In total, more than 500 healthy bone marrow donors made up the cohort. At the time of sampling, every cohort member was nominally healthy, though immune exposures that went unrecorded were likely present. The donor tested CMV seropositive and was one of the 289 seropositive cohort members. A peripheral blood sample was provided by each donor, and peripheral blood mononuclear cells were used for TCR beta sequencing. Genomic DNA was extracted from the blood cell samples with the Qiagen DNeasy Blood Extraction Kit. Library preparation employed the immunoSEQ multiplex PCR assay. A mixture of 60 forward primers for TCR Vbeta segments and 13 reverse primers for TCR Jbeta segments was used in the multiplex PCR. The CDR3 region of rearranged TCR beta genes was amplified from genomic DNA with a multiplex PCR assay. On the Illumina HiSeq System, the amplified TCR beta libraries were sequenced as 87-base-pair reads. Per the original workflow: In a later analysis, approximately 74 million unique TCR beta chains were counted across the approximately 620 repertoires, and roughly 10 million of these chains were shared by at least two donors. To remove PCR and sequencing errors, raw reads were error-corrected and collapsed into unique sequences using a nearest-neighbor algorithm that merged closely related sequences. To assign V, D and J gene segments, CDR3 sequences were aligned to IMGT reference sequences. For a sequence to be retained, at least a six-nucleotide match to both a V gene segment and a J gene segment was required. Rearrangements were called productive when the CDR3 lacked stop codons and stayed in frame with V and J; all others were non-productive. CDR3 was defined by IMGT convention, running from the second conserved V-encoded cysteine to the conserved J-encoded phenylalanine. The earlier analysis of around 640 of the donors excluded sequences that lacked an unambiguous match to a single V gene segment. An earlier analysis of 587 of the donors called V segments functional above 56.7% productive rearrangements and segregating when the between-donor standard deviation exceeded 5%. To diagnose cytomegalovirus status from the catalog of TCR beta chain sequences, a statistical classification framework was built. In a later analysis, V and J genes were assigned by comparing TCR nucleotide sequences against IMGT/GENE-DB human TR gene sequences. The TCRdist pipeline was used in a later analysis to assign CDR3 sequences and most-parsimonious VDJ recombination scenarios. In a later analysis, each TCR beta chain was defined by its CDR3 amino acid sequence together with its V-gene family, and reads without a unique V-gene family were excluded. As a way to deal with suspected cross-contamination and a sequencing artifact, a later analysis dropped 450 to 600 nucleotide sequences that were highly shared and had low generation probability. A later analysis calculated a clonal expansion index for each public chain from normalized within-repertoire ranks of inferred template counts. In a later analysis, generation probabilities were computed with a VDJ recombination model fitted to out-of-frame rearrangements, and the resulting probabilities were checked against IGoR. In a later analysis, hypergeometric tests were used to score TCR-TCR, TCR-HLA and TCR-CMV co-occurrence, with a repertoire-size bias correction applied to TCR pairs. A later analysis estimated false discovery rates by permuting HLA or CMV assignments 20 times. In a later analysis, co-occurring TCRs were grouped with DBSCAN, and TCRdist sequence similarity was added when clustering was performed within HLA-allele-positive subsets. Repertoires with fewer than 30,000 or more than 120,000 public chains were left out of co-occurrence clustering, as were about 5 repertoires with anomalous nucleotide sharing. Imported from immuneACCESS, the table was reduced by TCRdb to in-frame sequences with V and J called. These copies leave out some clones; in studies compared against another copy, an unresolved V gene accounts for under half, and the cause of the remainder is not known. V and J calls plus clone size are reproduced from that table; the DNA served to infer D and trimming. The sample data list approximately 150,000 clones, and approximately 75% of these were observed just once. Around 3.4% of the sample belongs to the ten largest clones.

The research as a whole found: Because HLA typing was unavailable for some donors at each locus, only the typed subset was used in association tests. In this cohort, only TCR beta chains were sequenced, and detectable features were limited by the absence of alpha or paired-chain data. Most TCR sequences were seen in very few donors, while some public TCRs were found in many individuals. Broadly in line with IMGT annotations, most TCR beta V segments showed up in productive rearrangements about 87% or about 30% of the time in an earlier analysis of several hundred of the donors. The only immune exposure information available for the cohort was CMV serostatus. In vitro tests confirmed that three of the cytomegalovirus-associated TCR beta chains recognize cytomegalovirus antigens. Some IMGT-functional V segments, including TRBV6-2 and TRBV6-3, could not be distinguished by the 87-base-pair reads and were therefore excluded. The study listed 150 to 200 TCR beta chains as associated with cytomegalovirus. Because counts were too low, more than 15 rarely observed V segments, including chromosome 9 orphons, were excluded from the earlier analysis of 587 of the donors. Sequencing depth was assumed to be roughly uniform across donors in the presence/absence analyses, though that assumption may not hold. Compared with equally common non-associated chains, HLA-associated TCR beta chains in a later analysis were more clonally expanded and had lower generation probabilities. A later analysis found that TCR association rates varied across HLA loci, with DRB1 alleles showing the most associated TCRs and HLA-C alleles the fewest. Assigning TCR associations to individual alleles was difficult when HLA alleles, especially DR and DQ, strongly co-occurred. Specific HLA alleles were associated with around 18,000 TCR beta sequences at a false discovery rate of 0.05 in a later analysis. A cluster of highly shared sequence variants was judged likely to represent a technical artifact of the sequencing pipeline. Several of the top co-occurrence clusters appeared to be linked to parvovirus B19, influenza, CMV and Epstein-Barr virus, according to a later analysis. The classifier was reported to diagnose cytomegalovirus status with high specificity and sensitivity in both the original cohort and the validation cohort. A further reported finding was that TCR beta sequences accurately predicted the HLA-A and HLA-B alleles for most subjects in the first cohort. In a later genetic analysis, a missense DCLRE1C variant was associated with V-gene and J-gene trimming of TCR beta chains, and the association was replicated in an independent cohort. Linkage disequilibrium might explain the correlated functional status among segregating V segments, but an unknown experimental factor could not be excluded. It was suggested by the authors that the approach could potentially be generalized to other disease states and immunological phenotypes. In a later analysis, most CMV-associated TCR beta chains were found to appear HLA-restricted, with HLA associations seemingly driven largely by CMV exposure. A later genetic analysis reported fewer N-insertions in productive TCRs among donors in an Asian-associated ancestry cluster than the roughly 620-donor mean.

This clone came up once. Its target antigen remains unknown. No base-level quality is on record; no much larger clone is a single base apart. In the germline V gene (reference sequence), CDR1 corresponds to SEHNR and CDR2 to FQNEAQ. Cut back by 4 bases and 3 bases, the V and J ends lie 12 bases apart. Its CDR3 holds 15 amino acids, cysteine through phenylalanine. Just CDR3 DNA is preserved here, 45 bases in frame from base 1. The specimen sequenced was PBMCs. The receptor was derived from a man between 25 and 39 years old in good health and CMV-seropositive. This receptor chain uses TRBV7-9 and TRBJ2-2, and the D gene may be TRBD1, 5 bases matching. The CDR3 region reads CASSSRGIDTGELFF. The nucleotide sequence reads TGTGCCAGCAGCTCAAGGGGTATCGACACCGGGGAGCTGTTTTTT.